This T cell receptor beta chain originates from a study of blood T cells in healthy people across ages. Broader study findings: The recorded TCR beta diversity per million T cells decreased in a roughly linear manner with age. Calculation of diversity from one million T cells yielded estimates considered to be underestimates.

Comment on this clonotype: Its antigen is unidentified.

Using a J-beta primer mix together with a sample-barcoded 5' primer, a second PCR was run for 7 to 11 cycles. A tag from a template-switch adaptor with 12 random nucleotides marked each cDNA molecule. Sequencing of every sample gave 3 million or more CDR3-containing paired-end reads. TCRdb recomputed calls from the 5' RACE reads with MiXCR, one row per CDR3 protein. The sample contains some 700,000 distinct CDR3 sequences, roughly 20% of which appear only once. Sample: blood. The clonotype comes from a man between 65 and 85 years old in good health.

CDR3 in amino acids: CASSPLGTGRVAEAFF. CDR3 nucleotide sequence: TGTGCCAGCAGTCCCTTAGGGACAGGACGGGTGGCTGAAGCTTTCTTT. V usage is TRBV6-2 or TRBV6-3 and J usage is TRBJ1-1; 8 bases fit TRBD1. The CDR3 extends over 16 amino acids. V trimming: 5 bases; J trimming: 6 bases; junction bases outside the gene matches: 14. Per the germline V gene, CDR1 is MNHEY and CDR2 is SVGEGT.